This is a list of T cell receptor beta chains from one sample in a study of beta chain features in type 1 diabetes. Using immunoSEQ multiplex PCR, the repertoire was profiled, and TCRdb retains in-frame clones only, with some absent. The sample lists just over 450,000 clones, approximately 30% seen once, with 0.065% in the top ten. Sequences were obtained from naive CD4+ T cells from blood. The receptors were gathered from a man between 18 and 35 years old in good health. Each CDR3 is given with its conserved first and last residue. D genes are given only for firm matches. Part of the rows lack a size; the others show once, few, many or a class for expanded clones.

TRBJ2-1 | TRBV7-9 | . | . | TGTGCCAGCAGGCGAGGGGGGCAGCAGCATAACAATGAGCAGTTCTTC | CASRRGGQQHNNEQFF
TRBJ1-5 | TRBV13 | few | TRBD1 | TGTGCCAGCAGCTTAGGGACAGGGGGCGGTCAGCCCCAGCATTTT | CASSLGTGGGQPQHF
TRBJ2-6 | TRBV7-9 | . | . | TGTGCCAGCAGCTTGGCTGGCTCTGGGGCCAACGTCCTGACTTTC | CASSLAGSGANVLTF
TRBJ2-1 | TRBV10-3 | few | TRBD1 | TGTGCCATCAGCCTAACAGGGGTGTACAATGAGCAGTTCTTC | CAISLTGVYNEQFF
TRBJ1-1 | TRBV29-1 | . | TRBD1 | TGCAGCGTCGCCCGACAGGGGTACGAGAACACTGAAGCTTTCTTT | CSVARQGYENTEAFF
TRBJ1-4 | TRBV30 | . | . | TGTGCCTGGAGTGTACTGGCCTGGAAGGAAAAACTGTTTTTT | CAWSVLAWKEKLFF
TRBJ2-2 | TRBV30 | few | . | TGTGCCTTCTCCCCTTATACTTACACCGGGGAGCTGTTTTTT | CAFSPYTYTGELFF
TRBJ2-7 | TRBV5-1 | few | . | TGCGCCAGCAGCTTGCCTTCCTACGAGCAGTACTTC | CASSLPSYEQYF
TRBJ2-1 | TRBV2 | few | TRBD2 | TGTGCCAGCAAAGGGACTAGCGGGCACAATGAGCAGTTCTTC | CASKGTSGHNEQFF
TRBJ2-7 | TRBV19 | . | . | TGTGCCAGTAGTTTAGGTCAGGGAGACTACGAGCAGTACTTC | CASSLGQGDYEQYF
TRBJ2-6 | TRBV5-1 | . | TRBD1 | TGCGCCAGCAGTTTAACAGGGGGCTCTGGGGCCAACGTCCTGACTTTC | CASSLTGGSGANVLTF
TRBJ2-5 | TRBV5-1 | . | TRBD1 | TGCGCCAGCAGCCCCTCGACAGGGGTTAGTGGGACCCAGTACTTC | CASSPSTGVSGTQYF
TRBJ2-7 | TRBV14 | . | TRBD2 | TGTGCCAGCAGCCACTTAGCGGGAGGGATCTACGAGCAGTACTTC | CASSHLAGGIYEQYF
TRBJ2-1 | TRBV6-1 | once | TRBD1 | TGTGCCAGCAGTGAAAGGAACCCCGGGACAGGCCACAATGAGCAGTTCTTC | CASSERNPGTGHNEQFF
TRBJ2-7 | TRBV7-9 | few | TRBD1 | TGTGCCAGCAGCTTAACCACCGGGACAGACTACGAGCAGTACTTC | CASSLTTGTDYEQYF
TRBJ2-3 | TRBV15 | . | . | TGTGCCACCAGCAGACAGTACCCGGGACATCTGAACACAGATACGCAGTATTTT | CATSRQYPGHLNTDTQYF
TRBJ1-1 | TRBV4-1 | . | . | TGCGCCAGCAGCCAAGTTGGGAACACTGAAGCTTTCTTT | CASSQVGNTEAFF
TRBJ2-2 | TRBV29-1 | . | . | TGCAGCGTCCCGGGGCGCCTGGGCGCGGCCGGGGAGCTGTTTTTT | CSVPGRLGAAGELFF
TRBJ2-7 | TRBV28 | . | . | TGTGCCAGCAGTTTGAACACCGCATCCTACGAGCAGTACTTC | CASSLNTASYEQYF
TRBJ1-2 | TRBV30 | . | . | TGTGCCTGGAGTGTCAATCTATGGACAGTCTATGGCTACACCTTC | CAWSVNLWTVYGYTF
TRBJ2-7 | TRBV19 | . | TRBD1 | TGTGCCAGTAGTTCGGGACAGGGGGCCTACGAGCAGTACTTC | CASSSGQGAYEQYF
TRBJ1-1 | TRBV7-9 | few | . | TGTGCCAGCAGCTTAGTGAGTCAGCTAGCTTTCTTT | CASSLVSQLAFF
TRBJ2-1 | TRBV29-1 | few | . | TGCAGCGTTGAAGTTCCCAAAAGGGGCTACAATGAGCAGTTCTTC | CSVEVPKRGYNEQFF
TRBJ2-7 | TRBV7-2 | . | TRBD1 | TGTGCCAGCAGCCCATCGGGACAGGGTTTCCACGAGCAGTACTTC | CASSPSGQGFHEQYF
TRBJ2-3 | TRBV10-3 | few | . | TGTGCCATCAGTGAGTACACAGATACGCAGTATTTT | CAISEYTDTQYF
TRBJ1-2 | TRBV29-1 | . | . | TGCAGCGTTGAACGACAGAGCTATGGCTACACCTTC | CSVERQSYGYTF
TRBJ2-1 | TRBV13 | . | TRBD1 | TGTGCCAGCAGCTCTATGACAGGGGGCATAGACAATGAGCAGTTCTTC | CASSSMTGGIDNEQFF
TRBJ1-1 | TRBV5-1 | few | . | TGCGCCAGCAGCTCGGACCCGAACACTGAAGCTTTCTTT | CASSSDPNTEAFF
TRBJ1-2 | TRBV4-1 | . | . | TGCGCCAGCAGCCAAGGCTTCAGGATGAACGGCTACACCTTC | CASSQGFRMNGYTF
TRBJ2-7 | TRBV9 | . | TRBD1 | TGTGCCAGCAGCGTAGCGACAGGGTACACCTACGAGCAGTACTTC | CASSVATGYTYEQYF
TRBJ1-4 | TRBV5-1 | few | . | TGCGCCAGCAGCCTGGGGACGGATCTGGAAAAACTGTTTTTT | CASSLGTDLEKLFF
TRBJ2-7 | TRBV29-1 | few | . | TGCAGCGTAGGGGCCCCCCAAAGCTACGAGCAGTACTTC | CSVGAPQSYEQYF
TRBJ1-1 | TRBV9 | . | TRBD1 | TGTGCCAGCAGCGTCCTAGGGACAGCTGGGAACACTGAAGCTTTCTTT | CASSVLGTAGNTEAFF
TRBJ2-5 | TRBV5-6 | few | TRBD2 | TGTGCCAGCAGCTTGACCACCGGGACTAGCGAGGGGGAGACCCAGTACTTC | CASSLTTGTSEGETQYF
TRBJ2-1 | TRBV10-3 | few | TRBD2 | TGTGCCATCAGTGGAGGAGGACTAGCGGTAGTCAATGAGCAGTTCTTC | CAISGGGLAVVNEQFF
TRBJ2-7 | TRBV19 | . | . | TGTGCCAGTAGCGCCTCATCCGAGCAGTACTTC | CASSASSEQYF
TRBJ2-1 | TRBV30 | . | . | TGTGCCGGCCTACTACGAGTTCTTTCCTACAATGAGCAGTTCTTC | CAGLLRVLSYNEQFF